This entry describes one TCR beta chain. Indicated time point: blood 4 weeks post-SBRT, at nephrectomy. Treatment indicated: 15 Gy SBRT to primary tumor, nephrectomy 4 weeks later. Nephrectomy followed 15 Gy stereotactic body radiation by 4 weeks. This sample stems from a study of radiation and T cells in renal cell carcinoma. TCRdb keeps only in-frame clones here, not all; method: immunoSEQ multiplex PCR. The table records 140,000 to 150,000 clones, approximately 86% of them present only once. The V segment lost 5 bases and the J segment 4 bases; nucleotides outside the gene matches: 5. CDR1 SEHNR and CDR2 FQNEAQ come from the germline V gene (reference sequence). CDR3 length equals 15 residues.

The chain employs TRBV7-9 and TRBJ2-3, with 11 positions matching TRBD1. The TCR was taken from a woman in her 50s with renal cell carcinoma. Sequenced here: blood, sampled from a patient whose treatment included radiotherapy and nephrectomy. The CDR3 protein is CASSPWTGGADTQYF. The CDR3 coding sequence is TGTGCCAGCAGCCCGTGGACAGGGGGCGCAGATACGCAGTATTTT. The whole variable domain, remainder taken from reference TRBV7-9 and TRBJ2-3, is DTGVSQNPRHKITKRGQNVTFRCDPISEHNRLYWYRQTLGQGPEFLTYFQNEAQLEKSRLLSDRFSAERPKGSFSTLEIQRTEQGDSAMYLCASSPWTGGADTQYFGPGTRLTVL.